The 22 T cell receptor beta chains reported below all come from one sample, sequenced in a study of blood T cells in healthy people across ages. Next came a second PCR, run for about 7 to 12 cycles, which used a sample-barcoded 5' primer along with a J-beta primer mix. TCRdb analysed the 5' RACE reads with MiXCR anew, one entry per CDR3 protein. This table has some 560,000 distinct CDR3 sequences, about 26% appearing once. The same data also contributed to another study, on T cells of mothers and their children.

The sample taken for sequencing was blood. The receptors come from a boy younger than 10 in good health.

This clonotype was counted only a few times. The chain uses TRBV3-1 and TRBJ1-2; 11 bases fit TRBD1. Germline V lookup: CDR1 LGHDT, CDR2 YNNKEL (reference sequence). The CDR3 is 15 amino acids. Trimming at V came to 4 bases and at J to 7 bases, leaving 8 bases not matched to a gene. CDR3 amino acids: CASSPGTGGLRGYTF. CDR3 coding DNA: TGTGCCAGCAGCCCGGGGACAGGGGGATTGCGTGGCTACACCTTC.

This clonotype was counted many times. The rearrangement links TRBV29-1 to TRBJ2-4; D perhaps matches TRBD2 (6 bases). The V end lost 0 bases, the J end lost 8 bases, and 17 bases lay between the germline ends. CDR3 length: 15 residues. Germline V gives CDR1 SQVTM, CDR2 ANQGSEA. The CDR3: CSVEDRLGGDDIQYF. The DNA for the CDR3 is TGCAGCGTTGAAGATCGTTTAGGAGGGGATGACATTCAGTACTTC.

This clonotype appeared a few times. The chain combines TRBV20-1 with TRBJ1-1; the match to TRBD1 covers 10 bases. The CDR3 is made up of 14 amino acids. V was clipped by 0 bases and J by 7 bases; unmatched bases: 5. Per germline, CDR1 DFQATT and CDR2 SNEGSKA (reference sequence). The CDR3 bases are TGCAGTGCTAGAGATCTGACAGGGGGCTTTGAAGCTTTCTTT. As protein: CSARDLTGGFEAFF.

This clonotype was counted only a few times. The chain links TRBV11-2 to TRBJ2-5; D gene ambiguous. The end of the DNA fits TRBJ2-7 better, so the J call may be wrong. The CDR3 length is 13 residues. Germline V lookup: CDR1 SGHAT, CDR2 FQNNGV. The CDR3 DNA follows: TGTGCCAGCAGCTTAGAAGCTATCCACGAGCAGTACTTC. Protein sequence: CASSLEAIHEQYF.

This clonotype was recorded a few times. The V and J genes are TRBV9 and TRBJ2-2; perhaps D is TRBD1 or TRBD2 (5 bases each). V dropped 3 bases and J dropped 5 bases, with 17 bases sitting between them. This CDR3 is 16 amino acids long. Germline CDR1 reads SGDLS; CDR2 reads YYNGEE. CDR3 bases: TGTGCCAGCAGCGGACTCCCCGGGGCCGGGACCGGGGAGCTGTTTTTT. It translates to CASSGLPGAGTGELFF.

This clonotype was seen at least ten times. V and J are TRBV28 and TRBJ2-7; 7 bases are shared with TRBD2. V trimming: 3 bases; J trimming: 5 bases; junction bases outside the gene matches: 4. This CDR3 has 13 amino acids. Germline CDR1 is MDHEN and CDR2 is SYDVKM. The CDR3 region is CASSLGSGNEQYF. The CDR3 bases are TGTGCCAGCAGTTTGGGGAGCGGGAACGAGCAGTACTTC.

Details on this clonotype: Compared with germline, one end of the junction differs, possibly owing to a read error. This chain's CDR3 is CSAGDPAGYNNEQFF. The CDR3 DNA follows: TGCAGTGCTGGAGATCCGGCAGGGTACAACAATGAGCAGTTCTTC. This chain uses TRBV20-1 with TRBJ2-1; tentatively, D is TRBD1 (5 bases). CDR1 is DFQATT, CDR2 SNEGSKA, per germline (reference sequence). The CDR3 sequence is 15 residues long.

In its sample, this clonotype was seen a few times. V gene TRBV7-3 combines with J gene TRBJ2-7, with 8 bases that match TRBD2. V was clipped by 1 base and J by 6 bases; unmatched bases: 8. From germline, CDR1 is SGHTA and CDR2 FQGTGA. This CDR3 comprises 15 residues. The CDR3 region is CASSLMPGGLGEQYF. The CDR3 DNA is TGTGCCAGCAGCTTAATGCCGGGGGGGCTGGGCGAGCAGTACTTC. Supplemented by reference TRBV7-3 and TRBJ2-7, the full variable domain reads GAGVSQTPSNKVTEKGKYVELRCDPISGHTALYWYRQSLGQGPEFLIYFQGTGAADDSGLPNDRFFAVRPEGSVSTLKIQRTERGDSAVYLCASSLMPGGLGEQYFGPGTRLTVT.

V and J are TRBV20-1 and TRBJ2-1; the match to TRBD1 covers 12 bases. V lost 0 bases, J lost 10 bases, and 7 bases stayed unmatched. This CDR3 is 15 amino acids long. Germline values: CDR1 DFQATT, CDR2 SNEGSKA (reference sequence). The CDR3 DNA reads TGCAGTGCTAGAGATACCGGGACAGGGGGCCCGGAGCAGTTCTTC. It specifies CSARDTGTGGPEQFF.

The rearrangement uses TRBV25-1 and TRBJ2-5; 7 bases agree with TRBD2. The tail of the sequence fits TRBJ2-7 better, so the J call may be wrong. CDR1 and CDR2 from the germline V gene are MGHDK and SYGVNS. CDR3 size: 14 residues. CDR3 sequence: CASTSSGGVFEQYF. In DNA, the CDR3 is TGTGCCAGCACCTCTAGTGGGGGGGTTTTCGAGCAGTACTTC.

This clonotype was seen many times. The chain couples TRBV7-9 to TRBJ2-4; 8 positions agree with TRBD1. The CDR3 totals 16 residues. The V gene's germline CDR1 is SEHNR and CDR2 FQNEAQ (reference sequence). Trimming took 5 bases from V and 0 from J; bases not matched to a gene: 6. The CDR3 region has the DNA TGTGCCAGCAGCGCAAACAGGGGGTTAGCCAAAAACATTCAGTACTTC. This gives the protein CASSANRGLAKNIQYF.

This chain links TRBV28 with TRBJ2-7, with TRBD1 matching over 7 bases. Germline CDR1 is MDHEN and CDR2 is SYDVKM. This CDR3 spans 15 amino acids. The V and J ends lost 11 bases and 2 bases, in that order; junction bases with no gene match: 15. The DNA for the CDR3 is TGTGCCGTCCTCGGCCACAGGGGCCCGACCTACGAGCAGTACTTC. This encodes CAVLGHRGPTYEQYF. Looking up the rest from reference TRBV28 and TRBJ2-7 gives the full variable domain: DVKVTQSSRYLVKRTGEKVFLECVQDMDHENMFWYRQDPGLGLRLIYFSYDVKMKEKGDIPEGYSVSREKKERFSLILESASTNQTSMYLCAVLGHRGPTYEQYFGPGTRLTVT.

In DNA form, the CDR3 reads TGTGCCAGCAGTTTACCGGGAGGGCCCGGGGAGCTGTTTTTT. It yields the protein CASSLPGGPGELFF. The chain has TRBV28 and TRBJ2-2; TRBD2 agrees at 8 bases. This CDR3 comprises 14 residues. Germline V CDR1 and CDR2: MDHEN, SYDVKM. The V gene end was trimmed by 2 bases and the J gene end by 6 bases; junction bases not matched to a gene: 2.

The V call is TRBV3-1, the J call TRBJ2-3; D might be TRBD1 or TRBD2, each matching 6 bases. The CDR3 covers 17 residues. CDR1 and CDR2 (germline): LGHDT, YNNKEL (reference sequence). V lost 0 bases and J 6 bases, leaving 19 bases between the germline ends. The CDR3 is CASSQDLPSLGGDTQYF. The DNA for the CDR3 is TGTGCCAGCAGCCAAGATTTGCCTAGCTTAGGGGGGGATACGCAGTATTTT.

This chain connects TRBV10-3 to TRBJ2-7; unclear D gene. The CDR3 totals 13 residues. Germline CDR1 is ENHRY and CDR2 is SYGVKD. The V end lost 5 bases, the J end lost 3 bases, and 11 bases lay between the germline ends. The CDR3 coding sequence is TGTGCCATCAGTTACACCAGAAGCTACGAGCAGTACTTC. Its translation: CAISYTRSYEQYF.

Only a few counts were recorded for this clonotype. V is TRBV5-1 and J is TRBJ1-4; 10 nucleotides align to TRBD1. Germline values: CDR1 SGHRS, CDR2 YFSETQ. The length of the CDR3 is 14 residues. The junction had 5 bases not matched to a gene; V was cut back by 4 bases and J by 8 bases. The CDR3 spells CASSPGQGVEKLFF. The CDR3 DNA follows: TGCGCCAGCAGCCCCGGACAGGGGGTGGAAAAACTGTTTTTT.

A remark on this clonotype: A read error may produce the germline difference seen at one junction end. The chain recombines TRBV28 with TRBJ2-6, with D tentatively TRBD1 (5 bases). The CDR3 runs to 16 residues. Per the germline V gene, CDR1 is MDHEN and CDR2 is SYDVKM. CDR3 loop: CASSQYILPGADVLTF. The CDR3 bases are TGTGCCAGCAGTCAATATATACTCCCTGGGGCCGACGTCCTGACTTTC.

In this sample, this clonotype turned up a few times. V usage is TRBV12-3 or TRBV12-4 and J usage is TRBJ2-3; 8 positions agree with TRBD2. This CDR3 has 15 residues. Germline trimming cut 5 bases from V and 4 bases from J; bases unmatched to any gene: 8. CDR3 DNA: TGTGCCAGCAGTCCCTCGACTAGCGCCCCAGATACGCAGTATTTT. Translated: CASSPSTSAPDTQYF.

This clonotype was found a few times. DNA of the CDR3: TGTGCCAGCAGCTTAAGATCAGGGGTCACCACCGGGGAGCTGTTTTTT. Residues: CASSLRSGVTTGELFF. The J gene is TRBJ2-2, the V gene TRBV7-9; TRBD1 might be the D (6 bases). Trimming cost V 2 bases and J 4 bases, with 14 bases left between them. The CDR3 has 16 amino acids. Germline CDR1 reads SEHNR; CDR2 reads FQNEAQ (reference sequence).

The chain is built from TRBV10-3 and TRBJ1-1; D is unclear. There are 16 residues in the CDR3. The V end lost 5 bases, the J end lost 0 bases, and 16 bases lay between the germline ends. Germline CDR1 ENHRY, CDR2 SYGVKD. CDR3: CAISPRTVFLNTEAFF. The DNA of the CDR3 is TGTGCCATCAGTCCTCGGACGGTGTTCTTGAACACTGAAGCTTTCTTT.

This clonotype was counted a few times. The CDR3 sequence is CASSSRGGADYGYTF. CDR3 coding DNA: TGTGCCAGCAGTTCCCGTGGGGGGGCTGACTATGGCTACACCTTC. V and J are TRBV12-3 or TRBV12-4 and TRBJ1-2; tentative D call: TRBD1 (6 bases). Trimming left V 4 bases short and J 3 bases short, with 15 bases between. The CDR3 covers 15 residues.

The CDR3 DNA reads as TGTGCCACCAGCAGAGGGCGCATCCTAGCGGGAGGATCAGAGACCCAGTACTTC. Translated, it gives CATSRGRILAGGSETQYF. The V call is TRBV15, the J call TRBJ2-5, with 11 positions matching TRBD2. CDR1 and CDR2 (germline): LNHNV, YYDKDF (reference sequence). J lost 4 bases, V lost 1 base, and 11 bases had no gene match. The CDR3 extends over 18 amino acids. Together with reference TRBV15 and TRBJ2-5, the CDR3 gives the full variable domain: DAMVIQNPRYQVTQFGKPVTLSCSQTLNHNVMYWYQQKSSQAPKLLFHYYDKDFNNEADTPDNFQSRRPNTSFCFLDIRSPGLGDTAMYLCATSRGRILAGGSETQYFGPGTRLLVL.